A selection of T cell receptor beta chains follows, all from one sample in a study of blood T cells in healthy people across ages. MiXCR was run by TCRdb on the 5' RACE reads, yielding one entry per CDR3 protein. The repertoire consists of 1.2 million to 1.5 million distinct CDR3 sequences, with 45% to 70% occurring once and the leading ten covering more than 6%. Material: blood. These receptors came from a man between 18 and 35 years old in good health. The CDR3 runs from the conserved cysteine through the conserved F or W. The D gene is left open where the match is weak. Not every row has a clone size; where given, it reads once, few, many or a size class.

V	D	size	J	DNA	CDR3
TRBV20-1	TRBD2	few	TRBJ2-1	TGCAGTGCGGGAGGACTAGCGGGAGGGTCTCTCTCCTACAATGAGCAGTTCTTC	CSAGGLAGGSLSYNEQFF
TRBV20-1	TRBD2	NA	TRBJ2-7	TGCAGTGCTAGTGGCCCCCTAGCGGGAAAGTACGAGCAGTACTTC	CSASGPLAGKYEQYF
TRBV27	TRBD1	once	TRBJ1-6	TGCGCCAGCAGAACAGGGGTGGGTAATTCACCCCTCCACTTT	CASRTGVGNSPLHF
TRBV11-1	TRBD1	few	TRBJ2-6	TGTGCCAGCGGACAGGGGTATCGTCGGTTGGGGGCCAACGTCCTGACTTTC	CASGQGYRRLGANVLTF
TRBV27	TRBD1	NA	TRBJ2-7	TGTGCCAGCAGTCCGACAGGGGTCCCCTACGAGCAGTACTTC	CASSPTGVPYEQYF
TRBV4-1	TRBD1	NA	TRBJ2-7	TGCGCCAGCAGCCATCTTACCGGACAGGGGTTAGAAGAGCAGTACTTC	CASSHLTGQGLEEQYF
TRBV4-1	NA	NA	TRBJ1-5	TGCGCCAGCAGCCAAGGTCCCATGCCAGGCCGCAATCAGCCCCAGCATTTT	CASSQGPMPGRNQPQHF
TRBV10-3	NA	NA	TRBJ1-2	TGTGCCAAAGACAGATCTAACTATGGCTACACCTTC	CAKDRSNYGYTF
TRBV12-3/TRBV12-4	NA	few	TRBJ1-4	TGTGCCAGCAGTTTAGATGCTGGGGATAATGAAAAACTGTTTTTT	CASSLDAGDNEKLFF
TRBV6-2/TRBV6-3	TRBD2	NA	TRBJ2-3	TGTGCCAGCAGAGGGACTAGAGACACAGATACGCAGTATTTT	CASRGTRDTDTQYF
TRBV10-3	NA	NA	TRBJ2-2	TGTGCCATCCGGGAAGAGAAGAACACCGGGGAGCTGTTTTTT	CAIREEKNTGELFF
TRBV7-9	NA	few	TRBJ1-6	TGTGCCAGCAGCTCCCCAGGGTCACCCCTCCACTTT	CASSSPGSPLHF
TRBV7-9	NA	NA	TRBJ2-1	TGTGCCAGCACCCAAGGATCGGGTGAGCAGTTCTTC	CASTQGSGEQFF
TRBV6-5	NA	NA	TRBJ2-5	TGTGCCAGCACTCTCGGGCTTGGAGAGACCCAGTACTTC	CASTLGLGETQYF
TRBV29-1	TRBD1	few	TRBJ1-1	TGCAGCGTTGCTGACAGGGTGGCTTTCTTT	CSVADRVAFF
TRBV6-2/TRBV6-3	TRBD2	NA	TRBJ2-3	TGTGCTGAGTCGGCGGGAGGCCCGGATACGCAGTATTTT	CAESAGGPDTQYF
TRBV5-1	TRBD2	NA	TRBJ2-7	TGCGCCAGCAGCCCAGCGGGACTAGCGGACTACGAGCAGTACTTC	CASSPAGLADYEQYF
TRBV27	NA	NA	TRBJ2-7	TGTGCCAGCAGTCCCTTAGGCCCTTACGAGCAGTACTTC	CASSPLGPYEQYF
TRBV15	NA	NA	TRBJ2-1	TGTGCCACCGCGGGACAGATTTACAATGAGCAGTTCTTC	CATAGQIYNEQFF
TRBV7-9	NA	NA	TRBJ1-2	TGTTCCAGCAGCATAGATAGGACGGGTGGCTACACCTTC	CSSSIDRTGGYTF
TRBV7-9	NA	NA	TRBJ1-6	TGTGCCAGCAGCTCCCGCGGGGTGAATTCACCCCTCCACTTT	CASSSRGVNSPLHF
TRBV12-3/TRBV12-4	NA	NA	TRBJ1-2	TGTGCCAGCACCCAACGTCTGGGTGGCTGCACCTTC	CASTQRLGGCTF
TRBV4-1	TRBD1	few	TRBJ2-5	TGCGCCAGCAGCCAGAGGGGACAGGGTACCGAGACCCAGTACTTC	CASSQRGQGTETQYF
TRBV7-6	NA	few	TRBJ2-7	TGTGCCAGCAGCCCGGGAGAATTAGGCGAGCAGTACTTC	CASSPGELGEQYF
TRBV7-2	NA	NA	TRBJ1-1	TGTGCCAGCAGCTTAGAGGTCTTGAGGGAGGGGGGTCACACTGAAGCTTTCTTT	CASSLEVLREGGHTEAFF
TRBV7-9	TRBD2	NA	TRBJ2-3	TGTGCCAGCAGCTTACTCGGGACTAGTTCGGATACGCAGTATTTT	CASSLLGTSSDTQYF
TRBV29-1	NA	NA	TRBJ2-7	TGCAGCGTTGAGGCCCGGGACGGTTCCTACGAGCAGTACTTC	CSVEARDGSYEQYF
TRBV6-5	NA	NA	TRBJ1-6	TGTGCCAGCAGCCCCCAGCCTCATAATTCACCCCTCCACTTT	CASSPQPHNSPLHF
TRBV20-1	TRBD2	NA	TRBJ2-7	TGCAGTGCTAGAGATCAGGGAGGGTCCCCCTACGAGCAGTACTTC	CSARDQGGSPYEQYF
TRBV20-1	NA	few	TRBJ1-2	TGCAGTGCCGAGCCCTTTGAAGAACCTAACTATGGCTACACCTTC	CSAEPFEEPNYGYTF
TRBV9	TRBD1	NA	TRBJ1-1	TGTGCCAGCAGCGTAGAGGATACAGGGGGGAGAGAAGCTTTCTTT	CASSVEDTGGREAFF
TRBV6-1	NA	NA	TRBJ1-1	TGTGCCAGCAGTGTCCTCGGGGGCGCTGAAGCTTTCTTT	CASSVLGGAEAFF
TRBV7-9	NA	NA	TRBJ2-1	TGTGCCAGCAGTCCTTCGGCCGGTAGATACAATGAGCAGTTCTTC	CASSPSAGRYNEQFF
TRBV7-6	NA	NA	TRBJ1-4	TGTGCCAGCAGCCCGAGACCGGGACGAGGGAGCGAAAAACTGTTTTTT	CASSPRPGRGSEKLFF
TRBV15	NA	NA	TRBJ1-5	TGTGCCACCAGCAGAGGTCCGGTGAACCCCCTGGAGCCCCAGCATTTT	CATSRGPVNPLEPQHF
TRBV29-1	NA	NA	TRBJ2-7	TGCAGCGTCCCAGGGCCCCACTCCTACGAGCAGTACTTC	CSVPGPHSYEQYF
TRBV7-8	TRBD1	NA	TRBJ1-2	TGTGCCAGCAGCGACTACACACAGGGGAACTATGGCTACACCTTC	CASSDYTQGNYGYTF
TRBV25-1	NA	NA	TRBJ1-4	TGTGTCAGCAGCCAACCCCTGACGGGTGAAAAACTGTTTTTT	CVSSQPLTGEKLFF
TRBV4-3	NA	NA	TRBJ2-3	TGCGCCAGCAGCCGAGTTGACGGGGGAACAGATGCGCAGTATTTT	CASSRVDGGTDAQYF
TRBV12-3/TRBV12-4	TRBD2	NA	TRBJ2-1	TGTGCCAGCAGACAGATTAGCGGGGGTTATAGTGAGCAGTTCTTC	CASRQISGGYSEQFF
TRBV6-2/TRBV6-3	TRBD1	NA	TRBJ1-1	TGTGCCACAAGACAGGGCAAAAACACTGAAGCTTTCTTT	CATRQGKNTEAFF
TRBV20-1	TRBD2	NA	TRBJ2-3	TGCAGTGCTAGTAGACTAGCGGGAGACCAAGATACGCAGTATTTT	CSASRLAGDQDTQYF
TRBV20-1	TRBD2	NA	TRBJ2-5	TGCAGTGCTAGTAGCGGGGTGTTGGAAGAGACCCAGTACTTC	CSASSGVLEETQYF
TRBV6-5	NA	few	TRBJ1-2	TGTGCCAGCAGTTACTCGCGGGGATCAAACTATGGCTACACCTTC	CASSYSRGSNYGYTF
TRBV5-1	NA	NA	TRBJ1-2	TGCGCCAGCAGCGTTAGTGGGACTCAATATGGCTACACCTTC	CASSVSGTQYGYTF
TRBV6-4	NA	NA	TRBJ2-1	TGTGCCAGCAGTGTAGTTGGCAGACTTAGCTCCTACAATGAGCAGTTCTTC	CASSVVGRLSSYNEQFF
TRBV20-1	TRBD2	NA	TRBJ2-7	TGCAGTGCCGCCGGGACTATCGATTACGAGCAGTACTTC	CSAAGTIDYEQYF
TRBV20-1	TRBD2	NA	TRBJ2-7	TGCAGTGTCCCCCCGGGACTAGCCTACGAGCAGTACTTC	CSVPPGLAYEQYF
TRBV5-8	NA	NA	TRBJ2-2	TGTGCCAGCAGCTTGGCCGGGGGCGGGTACACCGGGGAGCTGTTTTTT	CASSLAGGGYTGELFF
TRBV7-2	TRBD2	NA	TRBJ2-3	TGTGCCAGCAGTCCCGCGGGGGCGGGAGGGTATTCAGATACGCAGTATTTT	CASSPAGAGGYSDTQYF
TRBV29-1	TRBD1	NA	TRBJ2-3	TGCAGCGTTGAAGACACAGGGGGAGGAAGCACAGATACGCAGTATTTT	CSVEDTGGGSTDTQYF
TRBV20-1	TRBD1	NA	TRBJ2-1	TGCAGTGCTCCACCGGGGACAGGAATCAACAATGAGCAGTTCTTC	CSAPPGTGINNEQFF
TRBV20-1	TRBD2	once	TRBJ2-7	TGCAGTGCTCCGACTAGCGGGAGGGCTAGGTACTACAATGAGCAGTACTTC	CSAPTSGRARYYNEQYF
TRBV12-3/TRBV12-4	TRBD1	NA	TRBJ2-4	TGTGCCAGCAGTTTAGTGATCGGGACAGGTCAAAACATCCCGTACTTC	CASSLVIGTGQNIPYF
TRBV4-1	NA	NA	TRBJ2-7	TGCGCCAGCAGCACAGTGGTGGCTAGCAAAAGCTACGAGCAGTACTTC	CASSTVVASKSYEQYF